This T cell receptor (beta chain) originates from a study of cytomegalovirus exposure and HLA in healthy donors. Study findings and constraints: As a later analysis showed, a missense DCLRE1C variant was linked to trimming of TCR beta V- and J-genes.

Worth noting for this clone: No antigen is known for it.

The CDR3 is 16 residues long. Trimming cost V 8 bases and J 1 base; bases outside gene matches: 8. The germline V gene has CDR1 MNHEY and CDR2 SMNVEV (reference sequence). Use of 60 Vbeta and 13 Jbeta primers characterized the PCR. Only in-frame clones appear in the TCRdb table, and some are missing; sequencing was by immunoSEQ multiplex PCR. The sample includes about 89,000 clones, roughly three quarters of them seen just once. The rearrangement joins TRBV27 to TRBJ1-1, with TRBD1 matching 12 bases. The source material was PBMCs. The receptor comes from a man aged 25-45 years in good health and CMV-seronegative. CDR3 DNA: TGTGCCAGCGGTAGGGACAGGGGGCCGCCGAACACTGAAGCTTTCTTT. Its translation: CASGRDRGPPNTEAFF.